The sequence of this T cell receptor beta chain was determined in a study of human T cells and chemical hapten exposure (dated by TCRdb to the early 2020s). Regarding the research as a whole: For sensitization, 2% DPC in acetone was applied to a 2 cm by 2 cm area of upper inner arm skin. The patient cohort, mostly female, included alopecia areata with under or over 50% scalp involvement, alopecia totalis and alopecia universalis. The study tracked peripheral blood TCR repertoire changes in vivo during primary and secondary sensitization to the hapten diphenylcyclopropenone (DPC) in alopecia patients. Libraries were pooled for sequencing, and variation in per-sample TCR yields was attributed mainly to small differences in library volumes within the pool. Blood samples were taken from patients before sensitization (week 0) and then at 2, 6 and about 24 weeks after DPC sensitization. Throughout the study period of around 25 weeks, patients also received therapeutic DPC doses to the scalp every week. Twenty-nine alopecia patients gave blood for TCR sequencing at one to four time points (pre-sensitization, 2, 6 and 24 weeks). Patch testing was performed on the upper back with Finn chambers containing 0.01% DPC, and the patch tests were scored after 6 days according to International Contact Dermatitis Research Group standards.

Receptor libraries were prepared by RACE. Sequencing used a NextSeq 500. Library preparation attached unique molecular identifiers to individual cDNA molecules for quantitative, reproducible TCR counting. Both TCR alpha and TCR beta chains were sequenced from each blood RNA sample. The source study handled its data this way. A median of roughly 98,000 TCRs per sample was observed, with a range of about 20,000 to 690,600. The Decombinator software suite was used to annotate V, J and CDR3 in the TCR reads. To make PS versus PT1 abundance plots, every sample was subsampled to the same number of TCRs (28,000). TCRs were defined as expanded if absent before sensitization and observed at least eight times at the 2-week time point. TCRdb passed the public sequencing reads through fastp at Q25 and MiXCR, retaining productive beta sequences. Entries are consolidated by CDR3 protein sequence, retaining the most common genes and DNA. These V and J calls rely on TCRdb rather than the paper's analysis. The sample has approximately 320,000 distinct CDR3 sequences on record, roughly 6% of them singletons. The leading ten clones occupy 7% to 10% of the sample.

Findings and caveats that apply to the study as a whole: After repeated subsampling, changes were observed in the strength of the expansion versus patch-test correlation and in the threshold at which the correlation became significant. The number of TCRs above 1 in 1000 frequency did not change with DPC sensitization; there was no evidence of global repertoire structure alterations. Because every patient had alopecia, a presumed autoimmune disease, the patients' immune response might differ from that of healthy individuals. Expanded TCRs formed significantly more large CDR3 similarity clusters than pre-sensitization or healthy control sets, consistent with antigen-driven responses. A positive correlation was found between the number of PT1 expanded TCRs and patch test score, with significance reached at thresholds 8, 16 and 32 but not 4.

This clonotype was seen only a few times. It lacks a known antigen. The sample holds no much larger clone one base away, and base qualities are not on file. The time point label corresponds to: pre-sensitization, week 0. Reading the label with the study, this specimen's treatment or condition is: therapeutic diphenylcyclopropenone sensitization with weekly scalp DPC. At each patch-test visit, blood was drawn before the patch test was applied. To be eligible, patients had to be aged 18 to 70, diagnosed with alopecia and judged suitable for DPC therapy, while pregnant patients were excluded. Unfractionated whole blood was collected in Tempus Blood RNA tubes, and total RNA was extracted from that blood. According to the germline V gene, CDR1 reads SGHRS and CDR2 reads YFSETQ. Including the terminal cysteine and phenylalanine, the CDR3 comprises 17 residues. CDR3 DNA only is kept here, 51 bases in frame from base 1. Between the V and J ends, shortened by 5 bases and 0 bases respectively, the junction contains 19 bases.

Sample: whole blood, taken in connection with sensitization to the hapten diphenylcyclopropenone (DPC). The rearrangement combines TRBV5-1 with TRBJ2-3; the D gene is perhaps TRBD1, from 6 matching bases. The source is a woman younger than 35 with alopecia areata. Some clones in this sample may be carry-over from other donors' samples. In nucleotides, the sequence is TGCGCCAGCAGTTGGCAGACAGGCGGCCCTAGCACAGATACGCAGTATTTT. Its coded protein is CASSWQTGGPSTDTQYF.